This entry is about one T cell receptor beta chain. Its antigen is unknown. The data stem from a study of siplizumab effects on memory and regulatory T cells. TCRdb keeps only in-frame clones here, not all; method: immunoSEQ multiplex PCR. The sample consists of tens of thousands of clones, 95% to 98% of them appearing once. Whole-study results and caveats: Roughly 75-97% of proliferating CD4+ or CD8+ clones lacked a naive or memory phenotype that could be assigned. Proliferating Tregs taken from siplizumab cultures were not shown to have a confirmed suppressive function.

There are 13 residues in the CDR3. The V end lost 6 bases, the J end lost 0 bases, and 8 bases lay between the germline ends. Germline V CDR1 and CDR2: SGHNT, YYREEE (reference sequence). The clonotype was recovered from a human donor in good health. The sequencing input was naive CD8+ T cells sorted from blood. The genes are TRBV5-4 and TRBJ2-3; D unclear. CDR3 loop: CASMGLSTDTQYF. CDR3 DNA: TGTGCCAGCATGGGATTGAGCACAGATACGCAGTATTTT.